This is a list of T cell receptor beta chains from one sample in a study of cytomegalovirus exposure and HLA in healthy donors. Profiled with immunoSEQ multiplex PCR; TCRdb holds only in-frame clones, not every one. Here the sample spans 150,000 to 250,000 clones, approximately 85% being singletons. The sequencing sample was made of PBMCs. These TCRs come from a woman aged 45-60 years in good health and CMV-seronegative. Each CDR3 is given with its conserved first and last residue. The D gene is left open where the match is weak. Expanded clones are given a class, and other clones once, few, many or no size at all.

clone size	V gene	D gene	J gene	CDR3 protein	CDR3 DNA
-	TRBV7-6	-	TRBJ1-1	CASSLGQNTEAFF	TGTGCCAGCAGCTTGGGACAAAACACTGAAGCTTTCTTT
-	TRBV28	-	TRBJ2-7	CASSFRYEQYF	TGTGCCAGCAGTTTCCGCTACGAGCAGTACTTC
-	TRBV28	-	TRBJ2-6	CASYRGAGANVLTF	TGTGCCAGCTATCGCGGGGCTGGGGCCAACGTCCTGACTTTC
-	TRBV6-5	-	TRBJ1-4	CASSYPSARDEKLFF	TGTGCCAGCAGTTACCCGAGTGCGAGAGATGAAAAACTGTTTTTT
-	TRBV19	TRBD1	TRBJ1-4	CASSPGGGTTNEKLFF	TGTGCCAGTAGCCCAGGGGGCGGTACAACTAATGAAAAACTGTTTTTT
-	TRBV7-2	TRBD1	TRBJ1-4	CASSLTGMGEKLFF	TGTGCCAGCAGCCTGACAGGGATGGGTGAAAAACTGTTTTTT
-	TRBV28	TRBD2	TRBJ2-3	CASSLYPSGRATDTQYF	TGTGCCAGCAGTTTATATCCTAGCGGGAGGGCCACAGATACGCAGTATTTT
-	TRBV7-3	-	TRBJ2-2	CASSLESLRNTGELFF	TGTGCCAGCAGCTTGGAGAGTCTAAGGAACACCGGGGAGCTGTTTTTT
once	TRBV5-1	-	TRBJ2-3	CASTGTDTQYF	TGCGCCAGCACGGGAACAGATACGCAGTATTTT
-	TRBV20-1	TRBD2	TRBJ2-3	CSVGRTDTQYF	TGCAGTGTCGGGAGGACAGATACGCAGTATTTT
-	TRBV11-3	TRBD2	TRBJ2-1	CASSLGVAGNEQFF	TGTGCCAGCAGCTTAGGCGTAGCGGGAAATGAGCAGTTCTTC
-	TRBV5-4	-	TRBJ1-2	CASSLDSTDYGYTF	TGTGCCAGCAGCTTGGACAGTACAGATTATGGCTACACCTTC
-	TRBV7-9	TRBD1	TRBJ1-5	CSSSPGQDNQPQHF	TGTTCCAGCAGCCCGGGACAGGACAATCAGCCCCAGCATTTT
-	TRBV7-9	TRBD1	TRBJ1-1	CASSLAWDRQPMNTEAFF	TGTGCCAGCAGCTTAGCATGGGACAGGCAACCGATGAACACTGAAGCTTTCTTT
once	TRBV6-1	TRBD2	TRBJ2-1	CASGSGMAGNEQFF	TGTGCCAGCGGTAGCGGGATGGCAGGTAATGAGCAGTTCTTC
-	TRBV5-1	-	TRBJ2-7	CASSLGQGLYEQYF	TGCGCCAGCAGCTTGGGGCAGGGCCTCTACGAGCAGTACTTC
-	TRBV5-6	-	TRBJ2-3	CASSLRWGVTGISTDTQYF	TGTGCCAGCAGCTTGAGATGGGGGGTGACAGGGATATCCACAGATACGCAGTATTTT
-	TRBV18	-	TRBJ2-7	CASSPGGGEQYF	TGTGCCAGCTCACCAGGAGGGGGCGAACAGTACTTC
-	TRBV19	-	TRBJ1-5	CASRGSPSNQPQHF	TGTGCCAGCAGGGGCAGTCCTAGCAATCAGCCCCAGCATTTT
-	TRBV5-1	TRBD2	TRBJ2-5	CASSLLAGVETQYF	TGCGCCAGCAGCCTACTAGCGGGAGTTGAGACCCAGTACTTC
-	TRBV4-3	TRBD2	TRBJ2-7	CASSLTAGSSYEQYF	TGCGCCAGCAGCCTCACAGCGGGGAGCTCCTACGAGCAGTACTTC
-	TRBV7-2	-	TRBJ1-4	CASSGQGNEKLFF	TGTGCCAGCAGCGGGCAGGGTAATGAAAAACTGTTTTTT
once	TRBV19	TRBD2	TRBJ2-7	CASSIDLAGDQYEQYF	TGTGCCAGTAGTATAGATCTAGCGGGAGATCAATACGAGCAGTACTTC
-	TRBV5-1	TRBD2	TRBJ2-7	CASSLGREDREQYF	TGCGCCAGCAGCTTGGGGCGGGAGGACCGAGAGCAGTACTTC
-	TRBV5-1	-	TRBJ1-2	CASSWQGPDGYTF	TGCGCCAGCAGCTGGCAGGGGCCTGATGGCTACACCTTC
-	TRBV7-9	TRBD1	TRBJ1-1	CASSPGQGYTEAFF	TGTGCCAGCAGCCCGGGACAGGGGTACACTGAAGCTTTCTTT
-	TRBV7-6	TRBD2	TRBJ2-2	CASSPRGENTGELFF	TGTGCCAGCAGCCCCCGGGGGGAGAACACCGGGGAGCTGTTTTTT
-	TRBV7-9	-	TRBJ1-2	CSSSPLVYDGYTF	TGTTCCAGCAGCCCTCTCGTATATGATGGCTACACCTTC
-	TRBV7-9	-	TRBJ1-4	CSSSSTEKLFF	TGTTCCAGCAGCTCGACAGAAAAACTGTTTTTT